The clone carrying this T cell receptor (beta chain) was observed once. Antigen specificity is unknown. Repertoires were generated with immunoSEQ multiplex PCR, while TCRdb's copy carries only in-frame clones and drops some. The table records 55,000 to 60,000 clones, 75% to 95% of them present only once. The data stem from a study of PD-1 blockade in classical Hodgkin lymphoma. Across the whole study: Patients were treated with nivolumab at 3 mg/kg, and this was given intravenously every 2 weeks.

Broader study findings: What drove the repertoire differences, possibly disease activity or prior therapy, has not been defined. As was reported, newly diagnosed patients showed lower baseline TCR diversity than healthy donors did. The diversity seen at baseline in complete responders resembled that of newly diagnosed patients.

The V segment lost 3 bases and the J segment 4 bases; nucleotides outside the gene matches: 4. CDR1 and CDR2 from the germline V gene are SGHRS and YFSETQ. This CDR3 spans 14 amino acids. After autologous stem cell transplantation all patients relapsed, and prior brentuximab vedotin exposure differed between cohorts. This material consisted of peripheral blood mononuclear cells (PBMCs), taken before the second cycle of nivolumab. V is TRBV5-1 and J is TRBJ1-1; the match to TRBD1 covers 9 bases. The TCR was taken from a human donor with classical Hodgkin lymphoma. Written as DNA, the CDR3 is TGCGCCAGCAGCTGGGGGGACAGGGCCACTGAAGCTTTCTTT. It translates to CASSWGDRATEAFF.